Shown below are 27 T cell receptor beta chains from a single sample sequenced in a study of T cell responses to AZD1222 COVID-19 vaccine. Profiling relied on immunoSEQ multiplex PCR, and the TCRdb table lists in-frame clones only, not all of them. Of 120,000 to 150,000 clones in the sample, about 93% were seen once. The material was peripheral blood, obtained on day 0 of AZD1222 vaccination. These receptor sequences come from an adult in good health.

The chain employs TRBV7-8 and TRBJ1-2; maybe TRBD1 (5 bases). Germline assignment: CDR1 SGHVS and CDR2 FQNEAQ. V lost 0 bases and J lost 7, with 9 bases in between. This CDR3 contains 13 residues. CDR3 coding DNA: TGTGCCAGCAGCTTAGCACGGGGGTTTGGCTACACCTTC. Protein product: CASSLARGFGYTF.

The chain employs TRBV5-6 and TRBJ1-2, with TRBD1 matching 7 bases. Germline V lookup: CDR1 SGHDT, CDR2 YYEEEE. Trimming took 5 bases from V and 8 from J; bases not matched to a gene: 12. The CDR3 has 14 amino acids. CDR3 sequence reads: CASRRKDRILGYTF. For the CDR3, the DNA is TGTGCCAGCAGGCGAAAGGACAGGATTTTGGGCTACACCTTC.

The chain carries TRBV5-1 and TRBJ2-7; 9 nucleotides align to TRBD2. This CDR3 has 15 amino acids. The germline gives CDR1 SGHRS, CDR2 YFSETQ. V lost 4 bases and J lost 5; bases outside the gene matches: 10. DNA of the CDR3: TGCGCCAGCAGCCTGCCGGGACTAGCCACCAACGAGCAGTACTTC. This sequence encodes CASSLPGLATNEQYF.

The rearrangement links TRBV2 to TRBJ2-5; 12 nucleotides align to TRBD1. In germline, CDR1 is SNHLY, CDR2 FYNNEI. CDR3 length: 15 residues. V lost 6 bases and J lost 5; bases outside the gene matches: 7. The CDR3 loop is CASRGQGARGETQYF. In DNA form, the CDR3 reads TGTGCCAGCAGGGGACAGGGGGCGCGAGGGGAGACCCAGTACTTC.

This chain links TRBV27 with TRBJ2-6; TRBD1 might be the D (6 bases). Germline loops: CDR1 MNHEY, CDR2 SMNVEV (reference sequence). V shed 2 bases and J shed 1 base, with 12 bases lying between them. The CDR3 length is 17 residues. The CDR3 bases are TGTGCCAGCAGTTTACTGGACAGCGTTTCTGGGGCCAACGTCCTGACTTTC. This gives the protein CASSLLDSVSGANVLTF.

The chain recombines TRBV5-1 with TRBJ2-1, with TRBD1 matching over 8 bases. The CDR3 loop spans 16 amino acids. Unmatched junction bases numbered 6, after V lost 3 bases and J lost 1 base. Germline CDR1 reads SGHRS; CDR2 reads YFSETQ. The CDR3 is CASSSAGGTSYNEQFF. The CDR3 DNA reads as TGCGCCAGCAGCTCTGCAGGGGGCACGTCCTACAATGAGCAGTTCTTC.

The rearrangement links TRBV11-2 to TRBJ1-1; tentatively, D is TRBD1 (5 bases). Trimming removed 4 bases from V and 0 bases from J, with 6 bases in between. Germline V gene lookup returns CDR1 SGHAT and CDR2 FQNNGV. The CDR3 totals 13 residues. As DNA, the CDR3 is TGTGCCAGCAGCTCAGGGTTGAACACTGAAGCTTTCTTT. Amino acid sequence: CASSSGLNTEAFF.

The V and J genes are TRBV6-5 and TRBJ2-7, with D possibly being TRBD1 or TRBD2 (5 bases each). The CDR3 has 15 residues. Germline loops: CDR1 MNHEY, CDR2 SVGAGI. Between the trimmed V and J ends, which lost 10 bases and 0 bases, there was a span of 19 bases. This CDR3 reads CATRWGGQVSYEQYF. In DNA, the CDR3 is TGTGCCACAAGGTGGGGCGGGCAGGTCTCCTACGAGCAGTACTTC.

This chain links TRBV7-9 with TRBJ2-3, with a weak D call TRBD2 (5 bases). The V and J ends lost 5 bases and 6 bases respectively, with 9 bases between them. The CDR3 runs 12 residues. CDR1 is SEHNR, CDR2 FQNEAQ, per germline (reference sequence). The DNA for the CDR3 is TGTGCCAGCAGCACCACGGGGGATACGCAGTATTTT. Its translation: CASSTTGDTQYF.

CDR3 in amino acids: CASSLELGEQFF. Here the CDR3 DNA reads TGTGCCAGCAGCTTGGAGTTGGGGGAGCAGTTCTTC. The V call is TRBV7-9, the J call TRBJ2-1; D unclear. V was shortened by 3 bases and J by 10 bases, with 10 bases between the two germline ends. CDR1 and CDR2 (germline): SEHNR, FQNEAQ (reference sequence). The CDR3 is made up of 12 amino acids.

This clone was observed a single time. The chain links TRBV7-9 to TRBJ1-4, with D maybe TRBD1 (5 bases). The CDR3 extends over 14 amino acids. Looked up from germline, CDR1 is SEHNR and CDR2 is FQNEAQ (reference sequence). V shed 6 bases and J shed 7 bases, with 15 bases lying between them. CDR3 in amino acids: CASSSPGPGEKLFF. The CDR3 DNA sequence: TGTGCCAGCAGTTCCCCGGGGCCGGGTGAAAAACTGTTTTTT.

Here the CDR3 DNA reads TGTGCCAGCTCACCCCTCGATGACGGGAACACTGAAGCTTTCTTT. It is translated as CASSPLDDGNTEAFF. The V and J genes are TRBV18 and TRBJ1-1, with no clear D. This CDR3 is built from 15 residues. Germline loops: CDR1 KGHSH, CDR2 LQKENI. The ends were cut back, 3 bases at V and 1 base at J, with 12 bases in the middle.

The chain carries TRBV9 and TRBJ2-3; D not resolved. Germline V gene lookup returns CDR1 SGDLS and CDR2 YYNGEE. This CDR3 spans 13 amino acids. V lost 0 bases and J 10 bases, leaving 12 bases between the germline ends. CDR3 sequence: CASSVGTPAAQYF. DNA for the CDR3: TGTGCCAGCAGCGTAGGGACCCCGGCCGCGCAGTATTTT.

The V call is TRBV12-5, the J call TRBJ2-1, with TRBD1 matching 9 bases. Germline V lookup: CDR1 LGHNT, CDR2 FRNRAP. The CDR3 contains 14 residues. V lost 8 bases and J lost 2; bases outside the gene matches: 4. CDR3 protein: CASSTGGTYNEQFF. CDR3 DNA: TGTGCTAGTTCTACAGGGGGCACCTACAATGAGCAGTTCTTC.

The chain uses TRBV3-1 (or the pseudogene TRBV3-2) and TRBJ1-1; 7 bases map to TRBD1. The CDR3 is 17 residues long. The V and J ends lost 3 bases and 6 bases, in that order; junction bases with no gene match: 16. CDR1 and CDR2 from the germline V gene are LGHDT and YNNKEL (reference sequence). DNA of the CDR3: TGTGCCAGCAGCCAGACCCGTCAAACAGGGGACGGGGCTGAAGCTTTCTTT. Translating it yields CASSQTRQTGDGAEAFF.

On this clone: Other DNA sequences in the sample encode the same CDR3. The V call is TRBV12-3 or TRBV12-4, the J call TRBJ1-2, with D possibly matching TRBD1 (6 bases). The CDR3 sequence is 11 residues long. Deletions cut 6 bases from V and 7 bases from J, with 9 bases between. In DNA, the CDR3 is TGTGCCAGCAGCTCAGGGGTTGGCTACACCTTC. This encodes CASSSGVGYTF.

Here the CDR3 DNA reads TGTGCCAGCAGCCTTGGAGGGGGTAATGGCTACACCTTC. It codes for CASSLGGGNGYTF. The V gene is TRBV7-2, the J gene TRBJ1-2, with D perhaps TRBD1 (6 bases). CDR1 and CDR2 (germline): SGHTA, FQGNSA. Trimming removed 5 bases from V and 6 bases from J, with 13 bases in between. The CDR3 extends over 13 amino acids. The full variable domain, completed using reference TRBV7-2 and TRBJ1-2, is GAGVSQSPSNKVTEKGKDVELRCDPISGHTALYWYRQSLGQGLEFLIYFQGNSAPDKSGLPSDRFSAERTGGSVSTLTIQRTQQEDSAVYLCASSLGGGNGYTFGSGTRLTVV.

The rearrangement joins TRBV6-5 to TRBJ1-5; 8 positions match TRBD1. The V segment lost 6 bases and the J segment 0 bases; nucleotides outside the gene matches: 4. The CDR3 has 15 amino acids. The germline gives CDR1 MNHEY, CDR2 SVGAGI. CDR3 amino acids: CASSRDRTSNQPQHF. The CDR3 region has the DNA TGTGCCAGCAGCCGGGACAGGACTAGCAATCAGCCCCAGCATTTT.

The CDR3 spells CASSPSAGELFF. CDR3 DNA sequence: TGTGCCAGCAGTCCCAGCGCCGGGGAGCTGTTTTTT. J is TRBJ2-2 and V is TRBV6-6, with D uncertain. CDR1 and CDR2 (germline): MNHNY, SVGAGI (reference sequence). V lost 5 bases and J lost 6, with 7 bases in between. This CDR3 comprises 12 residues.

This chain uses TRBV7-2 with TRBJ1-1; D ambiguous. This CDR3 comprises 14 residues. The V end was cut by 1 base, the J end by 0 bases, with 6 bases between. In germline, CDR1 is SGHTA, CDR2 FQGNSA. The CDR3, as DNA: TGTGCCAGCAGCTTAGAACAGATGAACACTGAAGCTTTCTTT. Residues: CASSLEQMNTEAFF.

CDR3 in amino acids: CATSGSGLADQETQYF. Here the CDR3 DNA reads TGTGCCACCAGTGGTTCGGGACTAGCGGACCAAGAGACCCAGTACTTC. This chain connects TRBV24-1 to TRBJ2-5; 11 bases align to TRBD2. Losses at the gene ends were 5 bases for V and 0 bases for J; bases not matched to a gene: 4. The length of the CDR3 is 16 residues. Per germline, CDR1 KGHDR and CDR2 SFDVKD.

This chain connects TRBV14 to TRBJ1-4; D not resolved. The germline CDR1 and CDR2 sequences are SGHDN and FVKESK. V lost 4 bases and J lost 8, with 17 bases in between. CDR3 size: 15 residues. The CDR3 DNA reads TGTGCCAGCAGCCCCTTCCAGCGGGATGGGGAAAAACTGTTTTTT. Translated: CASSPFQRDGEKLFF.

CDR3 in DNA: TGCGCCAGCAGCTTGTGGCAGGCTGGAAACACCATATATTTT. It is translated as CASSLWQAGNTIYF. The genes are TRBV5-1 and TRBJ1-3; D not certain. Germline CDR1 is SGHRS and CDR2 is YFSETQ. The CDR3 is 14 residues long. V was cut by 1 base and J by 2 bases, with 7 bases left in between.

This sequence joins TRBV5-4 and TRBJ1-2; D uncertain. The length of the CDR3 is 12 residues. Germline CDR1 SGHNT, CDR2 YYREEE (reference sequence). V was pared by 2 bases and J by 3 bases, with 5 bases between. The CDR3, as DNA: TGTGCCAGCAGCTTTAATCACTATGGCTACACCTTC. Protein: CASSFNHYGYTF.

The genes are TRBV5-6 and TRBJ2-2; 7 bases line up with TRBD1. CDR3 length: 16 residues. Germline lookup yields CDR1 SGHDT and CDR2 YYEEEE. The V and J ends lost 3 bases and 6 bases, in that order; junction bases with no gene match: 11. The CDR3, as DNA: TGTGCCAGCAGCTCGACAGGGACGAGATTCTCCGGGGAGCTGTTTTTT. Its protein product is CASSSTGTRFSGELFF.

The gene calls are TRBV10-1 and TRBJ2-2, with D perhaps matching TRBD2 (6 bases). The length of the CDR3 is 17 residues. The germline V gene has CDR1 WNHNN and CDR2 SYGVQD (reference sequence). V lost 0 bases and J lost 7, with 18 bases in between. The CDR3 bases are TGCGCCAGCAGTGAGTCGAGGTGGCGGGGTGATCTCGGGGAGCTGTTTTTT. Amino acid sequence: CASSESRWRGDLGELFF.

The CDR3 DNA reads TGTGCCAGCAGTCTTGACCTTAACTATGGCTACACCTTC. Translated: CASSLDLNYGYTF. J is TRBJ1-2 and V is TRBV28, with unresolved D. Trimming took 5 bases from V and 1 from J, leaving 8 bases between them. In germline, CDR1 is MDHEN, CDR2 SYDVKM. This CDR3 contains 13 residues.